The 31 T cell receptor beta chains given below trace back to one sample, sequenced in a study of early T cells in non-severe SARS-CoV-2 infection. TCRdb reanalysed the 5' RACE reads using MiXCR and keeps one entry per CDR3 protein. Among around 40,000 distinct CDR3 sequences listed, roughly 6% were seen once. The sequenced sample consisted of whole blood. The receptors come from an adult who was a healthcare worker with PCR-confirmed SARS-CoV-2 infection or an uninfected control (not recorded which).

This chain links TRBV19 with TRBJ1-4, with D possibly TRBD1 on 6 matching bases. This CDR3 spans 14 amino acids. Deletions cut 3 bases from V and 8 bases from J, with 13 bases between. Germline CDR1 reads LNHDA; CDR2 reads SQIVND (reference sequence). The CDR3 loop reads CASSIRGLQEKLFF. CDR3 bases: TGTGCCAGTAGTATTCGGGGGCTACAGGAAAAACTGTTTTTT.

There are many counts of this clonotype. This chain connects TRBV4-3 to TRBJ1-5; a possible D gene is TRBD1 (6 bases). In germline, CDR1 is LGHNA, CDR2 YSLEER. V was cut by 0 bases and J by 3 bases, with 12 bases left in between. The CDR3 loop spans 16 amino acids. CDR3 region: CASSQDVRGTNQPQHF. CDR3 DNA sequence: TGCGCCAGCAGCCAAGATGTCAGGGGAACCAATCAGCCCCAGCATTTT.

This clonotype was seen at least ten times. The chain has TRBV27 and TRBJ2-1, with D perhaps TRBD1 (6 bases). Germline values: CDR1 MNHEY, CDR2 SMNVEV (reference sequence). The CDR3 has 17 residues. Trimming left V 4 bases short and J 5 bases short, with 21 bases between. CDR3 amino acids: CASSSDSDRIVDNEQFF. CDR3 nucleotides: TGTGCCAGCAGTTCGGACAGCGACCGGATTGTCGACAATGAGCAGTTCTTC.

This clonotype was recorded at least ten times. The rearrangement links TRBV4-3 to TRBJ2-7, with 7 positions matching TRBD2. Germline values: CDR1 LGHNA, CDR2 YSLEER. This CDR3 is built from 15 residues. J was trimmed by 1 base and V by 4 bases; bases with no gene match: 7. The CDR3 protein is CASSLGLVESYEQYF. CDR3 coding DNA: TGCGCCAGCAGCCTCGGACTAGTAGAGTCCTACGAGCAGTACTTC.

This clonotype turned up a few times. The CDR3 DNA reads TGCAGTGCTAGAGATTCGTCGGGAAACCAAGAGACCCAGTACTTC. Encoded protein: CSARDSSGNQETQYF. This chain uses TRBV20-1 with TRBJ2-5, with D perhaps matching TRBD2 (5 bases). Between the trimmed V and J ends, which lost 0 bases and 0 bases, there was a span of 11 bases. CDR1 and CDR2 from the germline V gene are DFQATT and SNEGSKA (reference sequence). This CDR3 comprises 15 residues.

In its sample, this clonotype was seen many times. The chain combines TRBV11-2 with TRBJ2-2; TRBD2 matches 12 bases. The CDR3 sequence is 17 residues long. Germline trimming cut 4 bases from V and 5 bases from J; bases unmatched to any gene: 8. From germline, CDR1 is SGHAT and CDR2 FQNNGV. The CDR3 reads CASSSRTSGAGTGELFF. The CDR3 DNA follows: TGTGCCAGCAGCTCGCGGACTAGCGGGGCTGGGACCGGGGAGCTGTTTTTT.

This clonotype was recorded at least ten times. The chain combines TRBV28 with TRBJ2-3, with D possibly being TRBD1 (7 bases). The CDR3 loop spans 16 amino acids. V shed 5 bases and J shed 3 bases, with 18 bases lying between them. Germline V gene data show CDR1 as MDHEN and CDR2 as SYDVKM. CDR3 protein: CASSVTTGSGTDTQYF. The CDR3 DNA is TGTGCCAGCAGTGTCACGACAGGGAGCGGGACAGATACGCAGTATTTT.

The chain couples TRBV20-1 to TRBJ2-2, with 8 positions matching TRBD2. This CDR3 comprises 18 residues. CDR1 and CDR2 from the germline V gene are DFQATT and SNEGSKA (reference sequence). V dropped 0 bases and J dropped 2; count of bases not matched to a gene: 11. CDR3 nucleotides: TGCAGTGCTAGAGAACGGGGTTTTAGCGGGGTAAACACCGGGGAGCTGTTTTTT. It codes for CSARERGFSGVNTGELFF.

The sample holds a few counts of this clonotype. V is TRBV5-4 and J is TRBJ1-1; TRBD1 matches 8 bases. This CDR3 has 16 residues. The V gene end was trimmed by 6 bases and the J gene end by 4 bases; junction bases not matched to a gene: 14. Looked up from germline, CDR1 is SGHNT and CDR2 is YYREEE (reference sequence). The CDR3 DNA sequence: TGTGCCAGCAACCCCGGGCCAGGGGGCTTAGGCACTGAAGCTTTCTTT. This translates into CASNPGPGGLGTEAFF.

The V gene is TRBV28, the J gene TRBJ1-2, with D perhaps matching TRBD1 (6 bases). CDR1 is MDHEN, CDR2 SYDVKM, per germline. This CDR3 contains 15 residues. Deletions cut 6 bases from V and 5 bases from J, with 19 bases between. The CDR3 here is CASRSFVQGPYGYTF. The CDR3 DNA reads TGTGCCAGCAGATCTTTTGTACAGGGCCCATATGGCTACACCTTC.

In this sample, this clonotype turned up a few times. V is TRBV7-2 and J is TRBJ2-7; D tentatively fits TRBD1 or TRBD2 (5 bases each). This CDR3 has 15 residues. Trimming pared 0 bases from V and 3 bases from J, leaving 12 bases between. CDR1 is SGHTA and CDR2 is FQGNSA in the germline V gene. Written as DNA, the CDR3 is TGTGCCAGCAGCTTAGCGGGACCACTAAGCTACGAGCAGTACTTC. Translating it yields CASSLAGPLSYEQYF.

In the case of this clonotype: A much larger clone sits a single nucleotide away, making a read error possible. The chain joins TRBV7-8 to TRBJ2-2; D may be TRBD1 or TRBD2 (5 bases each). Germline assignment: CDR1 SGHVS and CDR2 FQNEAQ. CDR3 length: 12 amino acids. The CDR3 loop is CASSHRTGALFF. CDR3 DNA sequence: TGTGCCAGCAGCCACCGAACCGGGGCGCTGTTTTTT.

This clonotype was observed at least ten times. The V gene is TRBV5-1, the J gene TRBJ1-3; D unclear. CDR3 length: 16 amino acids. Per germline, CDR1 SGHRS and CDR2 YFSETQ. Trimming took 4 bases from V and 0 from J, leaving 14 bases between them. The CDR3 sequence is CASSPMASGSGNTIYF. The CDR3 DNA reads TGCGCCAGCAGCCCGATGGCGTCAGGCTCTGGAAACACCATATATTTT.

Sample share makes this clonotype medium-sized. This chain connects TRBV20-1 to TRBJ2-3; D is unresolved. Between the trimmed V and J ends, which lost 0 bases and 0 bases, there was a span of 13 bases. The length of the CDR3 is 16 residues. Looked up from germline, CDR1 is DFQATT and CDR2 is SNEGSKA (reference sequence). CDR3 nucleotides: TGCAGTGCTAGAGATCGGATAGCCACTAGCACAGATACGCAGTATTTT. This codes for CSARDRIATSTDTQYF.

Many counts were recorded for this clonotype. The chain has TRBV20-1 and TRBJ2-7, with D possibly called TRBD1 or TRBD2 (5 bases each). This CDR3 comprises 15 residues. V dropped 2 bases and J dropped 6 bases, with 20 bases sitting between them. Germline V gene sequence: CDR1 DFQATT, CDR2 SNEGSKA (reference sequence). The CDR3 reads CSARWGSQAGSEQYF. In nucleotides, the CDR3 is TGCAGTGCTAGATGGGGGAGTCAGGCGGGTTCCGAGCAGTACTTC.

This clonotype was detected only a few times. The CDR3 DNA reads TGCAGTGCTAGCAGGGAAGAGACCCAGTACTTC. It encodes CSASREETQYF. The genes are TRBV20-1 and TRBJ2-5, with D perhaps TRBD1 (5 bases). The V gene lost 3 bases and the J gene lost 3 bases, with 5 bases spanning the gap. CDR1 and CDR2 from the germline V gene are DFQATT and SNEGSKA (reference sequence). This CDR3 is built from 11 residues.

A few counts support this clonotype. The V call is TRBV6-6, the J call TRBJ2-1, with TRBD2 identical over 11 bases. V trimming: 6 bases; J trimming: 5 bases; junction bases outside the gene matches: 6. The CDR3 sequence is 15 residues long. CDR1 is MNHNY and CDR2 is SVGAGI in the germline V gene (reference sequence). CDR3 DNA: TGTGCCAGCAGGTTAGCGGGAGGGGTACACAATGAGCAGTTCTTC. This encodes CASRLAGGVHNEQFF.

Only a few counts were recorded for this clonotype. The chain combines TRBV7-9 with TRBJ1-2; D is unclear. This CDR3 has 12 residues. V lost 2 bases, J lost 6 bases, and 7 bases lay in between. The germline CDR1 and CDR2 sequences are SEHNR and FQNEAQ (reference sequence). The chain's CDR3 is CASSLSVDGYTF. The CDR3 bases are TGTGCCAGCAGCTTAAGTGTTGATGGCTACACCTTC.

This clonotype was picked up many times. The gene calls are TRBV2 and TRBJ1-1; possible D gene TRBD1, 5 bases. The V and J ends lost 2 bases and 3 bases respectively, with 7 bases between them. The length of the CDR3 is 13 residues. Germline assignment: CDR1 SNHLY and CDR2 FYNNEI. Here the CDR3 reads CASSEWGDTEAFF. CDR3 sequence (DNA): TGTGCCAGCAGTGAATGGGGGGACACTGAAGCTTTCTTT.

This clonotype was detected only a few times. V gene TRBV28 combines with J gene TRBJ2-5; 9 bases agree with TRBD1. Germline CDR1 MDHEN, CDR2 SYDVKM. This CDR3 region has 16 residues. Trimming removed 6 bases from V and 4 bases from J; junction bases left unmatched: 12. For the CDR3, the DNA is TGTGCCAGCAGCCCGGACAGGGGTACGAGGCGAGAGACCCAGTACTTC. It specifies CASSPDRGTRRETQYF.

Many counts were recorded for this clonotype. The genes are TRBV20-1 and TRBJ2-5; D is possibly TRBD2 (6 bases). This CDR3 is built from 13 residues. From germline, CDR1 is DFQATT and CDR2 SNEGSKA (reference sequence). Trimming left V 3 bases short and J 7 bases short, with 15 bases between. The CDR3 sequence is CSAREGHGGTQYF. In DNA form, the CDR3 reads TGCAGTGCTAGGGAAGGACACGGGGGGACCCAGTACTTC.

This clonotype was picked up many times. A read error may produce the germline difference seen at one junction end. The V call is TRBV6-1, the J call TRBJ2-7, with D perhaps given as TRBD1 or TRBD2 (5 bases each). The CDR3 runs 14 residues. Looked up from germline, CDR1 is MNHNS and CDR2 is SASEGT. CDR3 in amino acids: CASSGEGPKYEQYF. Written as DNA, the CDR3 is TGTGCCAGCAGTGGTGAGGGGCCAAAATACGAGCAGTATTTC.

The sample holds many counts of this clonotype. CDR3 DNA: TGTGCCAGCAGCTTACGCTACGAGCAGTACTTC. Translation gives CASSLRYEQYF. The V and J genes are TRBV11-2 and TRBJ2-7; D unclear. Germline CDR1 SGHAT, CDR2 FQNNGV. V was clipped by 2 bases and J by 3 bases, with 2 bases between them. This CDR3 is built from 11 residues. Based on the CDR3 plus reference TRBV11-2 and TRBJ2-7, the full variable domain is EAGVAQSPRYKIIEKRQSVAFWCNPISGHATLYWYQQILGQGPKLLIQFQNNGVVDDSQLPKDRFSAERLKGVDSTLKIQPAKLEDSAVYLCASSLRYEQYFGPGTRLTVT.

The chain's CDR3 is CASDRLAPNEQFF. The CDR3 DNA reads as TGTGCCAGCGATCGACTAGCCCCCAATGAGCAGTTCTTC. The V gene is TRBV2, the J gene TRBJ2-1; 7 bases are shared with TRBD2. CDR3 length equals 13 residues. J gave up 6 bases and V 8 bases, and 7 bases lay outside the gene matches. Per germline, CDR1 SNHLY and CDR2 FYNNEI.

This clonotype was seen a few times. The genes are TRBV12-3 or TRBV12-4 and TRBJ2-1, with 10 bases lining up with TRBD2. The CDR3 covers 13 residues. V trimming: 6 bases; J trimming: 7 bases; junction bases outside the gene matches: 3. The CDR3 sequence: CASRETSGNEQFF. The CDR3 region has the DNA TGTGCCAGCAGGGAGACTAGCGGGAATGAGCAGTTCTTC.

The rearrangement links TRBV15 to TRBJ1-2; no reliable D call. The CDR3 has 14 residues. Germline V gene data show CDR1 as LNHNV and CDR2 as YYDKDF (reference sequence). Trimming pared 2 bases from V and 5 bases from J, leaving 12 bases between. The CDR3 DNA follows: TGTGCCACCAGCAGAAAGCAGGAACTTTATGGCTACACCTTC. Protein: CATSRKQELYGYTF.

This clonotype was detected a few times. The J gene is TRBJ2-7, the V gene TRBV7-9; D may be TRBD2 (5 bases). CDR3 length: 14 residues. Trimming took off 5 bases at V and 4 bases at J, with 15 bases between the two ends. Germline lookup yields CDR1 SEHNR and CDR2 FQNEAQ (reference sequence). The CDR3 nucleotides read TGTGCCAGCAGCCCCCGGAACGGGATTTACGAGCAGTACTTC. Its translation is CASSPRNGIYEQYF.

This clonotype has ten or more counts. The chain is built from TRBV20-1 and TRBJ2-7; 10 bases are shared with TRBD2. J was trimmed by 5 bases and V by 1 base; bases with no gene match: 5. The length of the CDR3 is 14 residues. CDR1 and CDR2 (germline): DFQATT, SNEGSKA (reference sequence). The CDR3 loop is CSARVASGSNEQYF. Here the CDR3 DNA reads TGCAGTGCTAGAGTGGCTAGCGGGAGTAACGAGCAGTACTTC.

At least ten counts were recorded for this clonotype. The genes are TRBV28 and TRBJ2-3; D is ambiguous. The CDR3 runs 15 residues. Trimming stripped 4 bases from V and 3 bases from J, with 14 bases between. Per the germline V gene, CDR1 is MDHEN and CDR2 is SYDVKM. The CDR3 DNA follows: TGTGCCAGCAGTTCTGCAAGCTTGTTAACAGATACGCAGTATTTT. It codes for CASSSASLLTDTQYF.

This clonotype has more than one count but fewer than ten. The chain employs TRBV20-1 and TRBJ2-3; perhaps TRBD1 as D (6 bases). The CDR3 has 12 residues. Trimming cost V 4 bases and J 4 bases, with 9 bases left between them. Germline assignment: CDR1 DFQATT and CDR2 SNEGSKA (reference sequence). The CDR3 region has the DNA TGCAGTGCTAAGGGGGTAGCAGATACGCAGTATTTT. This encodes CSAKGVADTQYF.

This clonotype occurred many times. In nucleotides, the CDR3 is TGTGCCAGCAGTGAAGACGCTGGTAGCGGGAGTCAGTACTTC. Translating gives CASSEDAGSGSQYF. The V and J genes are TRBV6-1 and TRBJ2-7, with 9 bases that match TRBD2. CDR1 is MNHNS, CDR2 SASEGT, per germline. V dropped 1 base and J dropped 10; count of bases not matched to a gene: 8. The CDR3 covers 14 residues.